This T cell receptor (beta chain) derives from a study of T cell repertoires and HLA-DP antigens. About the study: Transduced HeLa cells presented HLA-DP to CD4+ T cells.

Comment on this clone: Its antigen is as yet unknown.

Using immunoSEQ multiplex PCR, the repertoire was profiled, and TCRdb retains in-frame clones only, with some absent. This table has around 90,000 clones, around 86% appearing once. Average purity of the negatively selected CD4+ T cells was just under 98%. The TCR comes from a middle-aged man in good health and CMV-seronegative. The sequencing sample was made of CD4+ T cells from PBMCs.

The CDR3 DNA is TGTGCCAGCAGCGTAGCCCCCACCGGGGAGCTGTTTTTT. Translated: CASSVAPTGELFF. The gene calls are TRBV9 and TRBJ2-2; D uncertain. Per the germline V gene, CDR1 is SGDLS and CDR2 is YYNGEE. Trimming shortened V by 0 bases and J by 4 bases, and 4 bases separated the two germline ends. The CDR3 covers 13 residues.